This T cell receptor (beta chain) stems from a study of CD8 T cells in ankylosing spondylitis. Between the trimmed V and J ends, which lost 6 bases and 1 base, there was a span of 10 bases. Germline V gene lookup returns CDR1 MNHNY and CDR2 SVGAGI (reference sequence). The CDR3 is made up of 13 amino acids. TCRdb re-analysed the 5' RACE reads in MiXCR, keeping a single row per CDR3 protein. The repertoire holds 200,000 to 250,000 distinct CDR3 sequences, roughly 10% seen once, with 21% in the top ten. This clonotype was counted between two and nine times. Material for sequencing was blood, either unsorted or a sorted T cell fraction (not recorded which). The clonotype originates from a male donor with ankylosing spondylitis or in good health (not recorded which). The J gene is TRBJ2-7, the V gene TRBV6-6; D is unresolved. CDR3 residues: CASSPGWSYEQYF. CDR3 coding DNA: TGTGCCAGCAGCCCTGGGTGGTCCTACGAGCAGTACTTC.